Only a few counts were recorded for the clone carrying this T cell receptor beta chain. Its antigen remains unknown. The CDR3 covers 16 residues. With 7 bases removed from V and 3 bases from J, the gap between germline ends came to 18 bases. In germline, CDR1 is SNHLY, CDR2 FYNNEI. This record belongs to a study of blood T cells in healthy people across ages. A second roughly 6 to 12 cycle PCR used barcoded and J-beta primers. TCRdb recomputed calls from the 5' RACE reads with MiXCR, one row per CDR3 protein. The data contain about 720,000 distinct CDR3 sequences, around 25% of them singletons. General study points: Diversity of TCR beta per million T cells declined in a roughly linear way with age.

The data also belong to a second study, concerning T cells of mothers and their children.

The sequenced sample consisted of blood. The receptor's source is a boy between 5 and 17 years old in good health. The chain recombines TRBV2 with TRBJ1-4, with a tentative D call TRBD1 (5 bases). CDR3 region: CASIPRDSEANEKLFF. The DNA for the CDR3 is TGTGCCAGCATCCCCAGGGATTCGGAAGCTAATGAAAAACTGTTTTTT.